The 18 T cell receptor beta chains presented below share a single source sample, sequenced in a study of Ad26.COV2.S vaccination and SARS-CoV-2 variants. Using immunoSEQ multiplex PCR, the repertoire was profiled, and TCRdb retains in-frame clones only, with some absent. The sample records roughly 300,000 clones, around 89% being singletons. Specified treatment: over 15 received Ad26.COV2.S at low or high dose, single or two shots; five or six received placebo; per-sample allocation not given. Day 63 after the first vaccine or placebo injection was the time point for sampling. The sample was peripheral blood, taken in a trial of Ad26.COV2.S vaccine versus placebo. These receptors all come from a person between 18 and 59 years old who received the Ad26.COV2.S COVID-19 vaccine or a placebo.

The chain has TRBV4-3 and TRBJ1-3; a weak D match, TRBD1 (5 bases). V dropped 0 bases and J dropped 3 bases, with 9 bases sitting between them. This CDR3 contains 15 residues. Germline CDR1 and CDR2: LGHNA and YSLEER. The CDR3 loop is CASSQDGADGNTIYF. For the CDR3, the DNA is TGCGCCAGCAGCCAAGATGGGGCAGATGGAAACACCATATATTTT.

The chain couples TRBV28 to TRBJ1-2, with D possibly TRBD1 on 5 matching bases. V lost 6 bases and J 4 bases, leaving 12 bases between the germline ends. The CDR3 loop spans 13 amino acids. Germline V gene sequence: CDR1 MDHEN, CDR2 SYDVKM. The CDR3 here is CASSLQDAYGYTF. The CDR3 DNA reads TGTGCCAGCAGCCTACAGGACGCCTATGGCTACACCTTC.

This clone has only one observation. V is TRBV28 and J is TRBJ1-5; 7 nucleotides line up with TRBD1. The length of the CDR3 is 15 residues. Looked up from germline, CDR1 is MDHEN and CDR2 is SYDVKM. V gave up 5 bases and J gave up 9 bases; unmatched junction bases: 13. CDR3 sequence (DNA): TGTGCCAGCAGTCCAATCACAGGGGCCAAAGGGCCCCAGCATTTT. Amino acids: CASSPITGAKGPQHF.

The V and J genes are TRBV30 and TRBJ2-7; D may be TRBD1 (6 bases). The CDR3 is made up of 14 amino acids. V gave up 6 bases and J gave up 1 base, with 16 bases separating them. CDR1 and CDR2 (germline): GTSNPN, SVGIG (reference sequence). CDR3 sequence (DNA): TGTGCCTGCAAGGCCGGGACACAATCCTACGAGCAGTACTTC. Its protein product is CACKAGTQSYEQYF.

The rearrangement joins TRBV7-9 to TRBJ2-2; 8 positions agree with TRBD1. Looked up from germline, CDR1 is SEHNR and CDR2 is FQNEAQ (reference sequence). This CDR3 has 16 residues. Trimming cost V 0 bases and J 1 base; bases outside gene matches: 1. The CDR3 nucleotides read TGTGCCAGCAGCTTAGCTGGACAGGGGAACACCGGGGAGCTGTTTTTT. Its protein product is CASSLAGQGNTGELFF.

V is TRBV2 and J is TRBJ2-7, with TRBD1 identical over 7 bases. The CDR3 is made up of 13 amino acids. Unmatched junction bases numbered 6, after V lost 7 bases and J lost 3 bases. Germline values: CDR1 SNHLY, CDR2 FYNNEI. CDR3 DNA sequence: TGTGCCAGCATCCGGGACAGAGACTACGAGCAGTACTTC. This encodes CASIRDRDYEQYF.

About this clone itself: At the DNA level, this CDR3 is encoded by other sequences in the same sample as well. The V gene is TRBV9, the J gene TRBJ1-1, with 9 bases fitting TRBD1. This CDR3 is 14 amino acids long. Germline values: CDR1 SGDLS, CDR2 YYNGEE. The ends lost 1 base at V and 5 bases at J; junction bases unmatched: 3. The DNA of the CDR3 is TGTGCCAGCAGCGTAACAGGGGGCGGTACTGAAGCTTTCTTT. It specifies CASSVTGGGTEAFF.

This clone was seen once. This sample also contains other DNA sequences that code for the same CDR3. This chain connects TRBV19 to TRBJ2-7; D is uncertain. This CDR3 spans 14 amino acids. Per germline, CDR1 LNHDA and CDR2 SQIVND (reference sequence). Trimming left V 1 base short and J 0 bases short, with 7 bases between. CDR3 bases: TGTGCCAGTAGTATAGCTGCTGTCTCCTACGAGCAGTACTTC. Encoded protein: CASSIAAVSYEQYF.

This clone was detected only once. The chain joins TRBV9 to TRBJ1-5; no definite D call. Looked up from germline, CDR1 is SGDLS and CDR2 is YYNGEE. The CDR3 length is 13 residues. The V gene lost 5 bases and the J gene lost 12 bases, with 18 bases spanning the gap. The CDR3 region has the DNA TGTGCCAGCAGTGCTAGACTGACCAAGGGCCAGCATTTT. It yields the protein CASSARLTKGQHF.

V and J are TRBV5-1 and TRBJ2-7, with 11 bases identical to TRBD2. Unmatched junction bases numbered 1, after V lost 2 bases and J lost 3 bases. The CDR3 is made up of 14 amino acids. In germline, CDR1 is SGHRS, CDR2 YFSETQ. The CDR3 DNA is TGCGCCAGCAGCTTCCTAGCGGGAGGCTACGAGCAGTACTTC. This encodes CASSFLAGGYEQYF.

The chain is built from TRBV7-2 and TRBJ2-1; D is possibly TRBD2 (7 bases). Germline V gene lookup returns CDR1 SGHTA and CDR2 FQGNSA. CDR3 length: 15 residues. V lost 2 bases, J lost 7 bases, and 15 bases lay in between. The CDR3 loop is CASSLMWGGRNEQFF. Here the CDR3 DNA reads TGTGCCAGCAGCTTAATGTGGGGGGGCAGGAATGAGCAGTTCTTC.

This chain joins TRBV10-3 and TRBJ2-2; 9 bases line up with TRBD2. The length of the CDR3 is 15 residues. In germline, CDR1 is ENHRY, CDR2 SYGVKD. J lost 2 bases, V lost 6 bases, and 4 bases had no gene match. The CDR3 loop reads CAISDLAGNTGELFF. Written as DNA, the CDR3 is TGTGCCATCAGCGATCTAGCGGGAAACACCGGGGAGCTGTTTTTT.

Concerning this clone: The same CDR3 arises from other DNA sequences in this sample as well. V usage is TRBV12-3 or TRBV12-4 and J usage is TRBJ1-5; no clear D gene. The CDR3 is 12 amino acids. V lost 1 base to trimming and J lost 5 bases, with 3 bases between them. CDR3 region: CASSLGDQPQHF. The CDR3 region has the DNA TGTGCCAGCAGTTTAGGGGATCAGCCCCAGCATTTT.

The chain links TRBV5-6 to TRBJ1-5; possibly TRBD1 for D (5 bases). The V and J ends lost 0 bases and 2 bases respectively, with 9 bases between them. This CDR3 region has 15 residues. From germline, CDR1 is SGHDT and CDR2 YYEEEE. CDR3 loop: CASSLGGTGNQPQHF. In nucleotides, the CDR3 is TGTGCCAGCAGCTTGGGGGGGACGGGCAATCAGCCCCAGCATTTT.

V usage is TRBV19 and J usage is TRBJ2-5, with TRBD2 matching over 14 bases. After removal of 10 bases from V and 7 bases from J, the junction contained 8 bases not matched to a gene. CDR1 is LNHDA and CDR2 is SQIVND in the germline V gene (reference sequence). The CDR3 length is 14 residues. For the CDR3, the DNA is TGTGCCACGGGACTAGCGGGAGAAGGCGGGACCCAGTACTTC. Protein: CATGLAGEGGTQYF.

The gene calls are TRBV11-2 and TRBJ2-2; no reliable D call. Germline CDR1 SGHAT, CDR2 FQNNGV. The CDR3 sequence is 15 residues long. The germline V and J ends were trimmed by 3 bases and 0 bases, with 8 bases remaining between them. DNA of the CDR3: TGTGCCAGCAGCTTCGACAAGACGAACACCGGGGAGCTGTTTTTT. It translates to CASSFDKTNTGELFF. Full variable domain (remainder filled in from reference TRBV11-2 and TRBJ2-2): EAGVAQSPRYKIIEKRQSVAFWCNPISGHATLYWYQQILGQGPKLLIQFQNNGVVDDSQLPKDRFSAERLKGVDSTLKIQPAKLEDSAVYLCASSFDKTNTGELFFGEGSRLTVL.

The CDR3, as DNA: TGTGCCACCAGCAGAGATGTGGGCAGGGCATTAGAGCAGTACTTC. This sequence encodes CATSRDVGRALEQYF. The chain employs TRBV15 and TRBJ2-7; TRBD1 might be the D (5 bases). The germline CDR1 and CDR2 sequences are LNHNV and YYDKDF (reference sequence). The CDR3 spans 15 residues. Trimming removed 0 bases at V and 7 bases at J, with 16 bases between. The full variable domain, with the rest looked up from reference TRBV15 and TRBJ2-7, is DAMVIQNPRYQVTQFGKPVTLSCSQTLNHNVMYWYQQKSSQAPKLLFHYYDKDFNNEADTPDNFQSRRPNTSFCFLDIRSPGLGDTAMYLCATSRDVGRALEQYFGPGTRLTVT.

This sequence joins TRBV19 and TRBJ1-3, with D possibly matching TRBD1 (5 bases). V lost 5 bases, J lost 4 bases, and 21 bases lay in between. From germline, CDR1 is LNHDA and CDR2 SQIVND (reference sequence). The CDR3 is 17 residues long. The CDR3 DNA is TGTGCCAGTAGTTCACAGACGGATTCGACAGCGGGAAACACCATATATTTT. Translating it yields CASSSQTDSTAGNTIYF. The variable domain in full, with the rest retrieved from reference TRBV19 and TRBJ1-3, is DGGITQSPKYLFRKEGQNVTLSCEQNLNHDAMYWYRQDPGQGLRLIYYSQIVNDFQKGDIAEGYSVSREKKESFPLTVTSAQKNPTAFYLCASSSQTDSTAGNTIYFGEGSWLTVV.